The sequence of this T cell receptor beta chain was determined in a study of blood T cells in healthy people across ages. PCR was performed a second time for about 7 to 11 cycles using a sample-barcoded 5' primer and a J-beta primer mix. TCRdb re-analysed the 5' RACE reads in MiXCR, keeping a single row per CDR3 protein. The sample lists roughly 800,000 distinct CDR3 sequences, 55% to 70% occurring once. General study points: Possibly confounding the expanded clonotype changes was the fact that donor CMV status was unknown.

With respect to this clonotype: The target antigen is unknown.

The CDR3 runs 14 residues. V was cut by 3 bases and J by 7 bases, with 12 bases left in between. Sequencing was done on a sample of blood. The sequence was obtained from a young man in good health. This chain connects TRBV12-3 or TRBV12-4 to TRBJ2-2, with a tentative D call TRBD2 (6 bases). The CDR3 DNA sequence: TGTGCCAGCAGTTTGGAAGGAGGGAACGGGGAGCTGTTTTTT. Translation gives CASSLEGGNGELFF.